This TCR beta chain originates from a study of T cell repertoires in cytomegalovirus infection (dated by TCRdb to the late 2010s). Broadly, across the study: Peptide stimulations targeted recently identified HLA-C-restricted CMV epitopes, whose presentation resists viral immunomodulation, together with well-studied HLA-B-restricted epitopes. Donor HLA type was relevant to the analysis, as public TCR beta signatures indicated carriage of CMV infection together with the matching HLA type. On the study overall, not on this receptor specifically: Cumulative frequency of public TCR beta family members discriminated carriers of CMV infection plus the relevant HLA type in this cohort and an independent roughly 330-donor cohort. The ex vivo response was dominated by HLA-C-restricted CMV-specific TCR beta clonotypes, which also provided the single most frequent clonotype in two of eight donors.

The meaning of the sample's treatment or condition label: in vitro stimulation with specific CMV peptide epitopes to enrich CMV-specific T cells. A note on this clonotype: Its antigen has not been determined. No per-base quality is available; no much larger clone lies one base away.

From the cysteine through the phenylalanine, the CDR3 covers 13 amino acids. Only the CDR3 DNA is retained, 39 bases long and in frame from the first base. The V end loses 2 bases and the J end loses 6 bases, and a stretch of 7 bases separates them. Looking up the germline V gene yields CDR1 SNHLY and CDR2 FYNNEI. Sequencing relied on an Illumina HiSeq 1500. The raw public data were reprocessed by TCRdb itself: fastp quality trimming at Q25, MiXCR clonotype calling, in-frame beta chains only. Duplicate CDR3 protein sequences are folded into a single record with the most common DNA and genes. This sample has a few hundred thousand distinct CDR3 sequences in its table, and roughly 43% of those were observed once. The top ten hold more than 40% of the sample.

The rearranged segments are TRBV2 and TRBJ2-2, with the D call perhaps TRBD1 or TRBD2, each one matching 5 bases. This receptor was taken from a human donor in good health (CMV status not recorded). Some clones in this sample may be carry-over from other donors' samples. The input for sequencing was cultured PBMCs, taken from culture after CMV antigen stimulation. The CDR3 reads as follows: CASSERGAGELFF. The nucleotides are TGTGCCAGCAGTGAACGAGGGGCCGGGGAGCTGTTTTTT.